Listed below are T cell receptor beta chains from one sample, sequenced in a study of CD8+ T cells in alopecia areata. Assay used: immunoSEQ multiplex PCR; TCRdb lists only in-frame clones, some missing. The profile shows some 180,000 clones, more than 50% of them singletons. The sequencing sample was made of CD8+ T cells sorted from blood. Every receptor here comes from a human donor in good health. Each CDR3 is given with its conserved first and last residue. D genes are given only for firm matches. Only some rows state a clone size, as once, few, many or a class for expanded clones.

j_call | clone_size | v_call | d_call | cdr3_aa | cdr3_nt
TRBJ2-5 | once | TRBV4-2 | TRBD2 | CASSQGRASGVLAETQYF | TGTGCCAGCAGCCAAGGACGGGCGAGCGGGGTATTAGCAGAGACCCAGTACTTC
TRBJ2-1 | - | TRBV27 | - | CASLGPFNEQFF | TGTGCCAGCCTCGGCCCTTTCAATGAGCAGTTCTTC
TRBJ2-5 | - | TRBV4-1 | TRBD2 | CASSLGLAGTQYF | TGCGCCAGCAGCCTGGGACTAGCAGGGACCCAGTACTTC
TRBJ1-1 | - | TRBV29-1 | TRBD1 | CSVKRTGLNTEAFF | TGCAGCGTGAAACGGACAGGGCTGAACACTGAAGCTTTCTTT
TRBJ1-6 | - | TRBV11-2 | - | CASSLGLGARRSLHF | TGTGCCAGCAGCTTAGGGTTGGGGGCCCGTCGCTCCCTCCACTTT
TRBJ1-1 | - | TRBV29-1 | TRBD1 | CSVEDHQGAPEAFF | TGCAGCGTTGAAGATCATCAGGGGGCCCCTGAAGCTTTCTTT
TRBJ2-7 | - | TRBV13 | - | CASRPLRGPYEQYF | TGTGCCAGCAGACCCTTGAGGGGCCCCTACGAGCAGTACTTC
TRBJ2-1 | - | TRBV4-1 | - | CASSQVPPGDANNEQFF | TGCGCCAGCAGCCAAGTCCCCCCAGGGGACGCAAACAATGAGCAGTTCTTC
TRBJ2-5 | - | TRBV4-1 | - | CASSRSGGQGQETQYF | TGCGCCAGCAGCCGGTCAGGGGGGCAGGGCCAAGAGACCCAGTACTTC
TRBJ2-1 | once | TRBV29-1 | - | CSSSSNEQFF | TGCAGCTCCTCGTCCAATGAGCAGTTCTTC
TRBJ2-6 | - | TRBV29-1 | - | CSVSASGAGANVLTF | TGCAGCGTTTCGGCTTCGGGAGCTGGGGCCAACGTCCTGACTTTC
TRBJ2-1 | - | TRBV21-1 | - | CASSKAPKIQRGVYEQFF | TGTGCCAGCAGCAAAGCGCCGAAGATTCAGCGGGGGGTCTATGAGCAGTTCTTC
TRBJ1-5 | - | TRBV7-9 | - | CASSFSGIIPQHF | TGTGCCAGCAGCTTCTCGGGCATCATACCCCAGCATTTT
TRBJ2-3 | - | TRBV6-5 | - | CASSTGFTPDTQYF | TGTGCCAGCAGTACAGGGTTTACGCCAGATACGCAGTATTTT
TRBJ1-2 | - | TRBV6-5 | - | CASKYGNYGYTF | TGTGCCAGTAAATATGGAAACTATGGCTACACCTTC
TRBJ2-1 | - | TRBV9 | - | CASSVGYEQFF | TGTGCCAGCAGCGTAGGGTATGAGCAGTTCTTC
TRBJ1-1 | - | TRBV4-1 | - | CASSQRTEVLTEAFF | TGCGCCAGCAGCCAACGAACGGAGGTGTTAACTGAAGCTTTCTTT
TRBJ1-2 | - | TRBV4-1 | - | CASSQEHRGFYGYTF | TGCGCCAGCAGCCAAGAGCATAGGGGCTTCTATGGCTACACCTTC
TRBJ1-1 | many | TRBV27 | - | CASSYSVGAGVGTEAFF | TGTGCCAGCAGTTACTCGGTTGGTGCGGGGGTGGGCACTGAAGCTTTCTTT
TRBJ2-5 | - | TRBV2 | - | CASSDKGWQGQETQYF | TGTGCCAGCAGTGACAAAGGGTGGCAGGGCCAAGAGACCCAGTACTTC
TRBJ1-6 | - | TRBV4-1 | - | CASSLTTAGSSPLHF | TGCGCCAGCAGCCTTACGACGGCCGGCAGTTCACCCCTCCACTTT
TRBJ1-2 | - | TRBV6-6 | - | CASSYGDYTF | TGTGCCAGCAGTTACGGTGACTACACCTTC
TRBJ2-2 | few | TRBV4-1 | TRBD2 | CASSQVGLAGDTGELFF | TGCGCCAGCAGCCAAGTGGGACTAGCGGGGGACACCGGGGAGCTGTTTTTT
TRBJ2-2 | few | TRBV5-1 | TRBD1 | CASSTLQGIGDTGELFF | TGCGCCAGCAGCACCCTACAGGGGATCGGGGACACCGGGGAGCTGTTTTTT
TRBJ2-2 | - | TRBV5-1 | TRBD1 | CASSLTGAGELFF | TGCGCCAGCAGCCTGACAGGGGCCGGGGAGCTGTTTTTT
TRBJ1-2 | - | TRBV29-1 | TRBD1 | CSARETGAYGYTF | TGCAGCGCGCGGGAAACAGGGGCCTATGGCTACACCTTC
TRBJ2-5 | few | TRBV13 | - | CASSERLVKETQYF | TGTGCCAGCAGCGAAAGACTAGTTAAAGAGACCCAGTACTTC
TRBJ2-7 | - | TRBV19 | - | CASKTDISTSYEQYF | TGTGCCAGTAAAACGGACATTTCAACGAGCTACGAGCAGTACTTC
TRBJ2-3 | - | TRBV2 | - | CASRGTDTQYF | TGTGCCAGCAGAGGCACAGATACGCAGTATTTT
TRBJ2-5 | few | TRBV12-5 | TRBD1 | CASGLQGTGTQETQYF | TGTGCTAGTGGTCTTCAAGGGACAGGTACCCAAGAGACCCAGTACTTC
TRBJ2-1 | - | TRBV9 | - | CASSALGDFNTEQFF | TGTGCCAGCAGCGCCCTAGGGGACTTTAATACTGAGCAGTTCTTC
TRBJ2-7 | - | TRBV27 | - | CASSPRGSSYEQYF | TGTGCCAGCAGTCCCCGGGGGAGCTCCTACGAGCAGTACTTC
TRBJ1-5 | once | TRBV9 | TRBD1 | CASGTTGANQPQHF | TGTGCCAGCGGTACGACAGGGGCGAATCAGCCCCAGCATTTT
TRBJ2-5 | - | TRBV11-2 | - | CASSLVGGGNQETQYF | TGTGCCAGCAGCTTAGTCGGTGGGGGGAACCAAGAGACCCAGTACTTC
TRBJ1-1 | - | TRBV6-1 | TRBD1 | CASSGRGPVTTNTEAFF | TGTGCCAGCAGTGGGAGGGGGCCCGTTACGACGAACACTGAAGCTTTCTTT
TRBJ2-3 | - | TRBV19 | - | CASSIVGGATDTQYF | TGTGCCAGTAGTATAGTTGGCGGGGCTACAGATACGCAGTATTTT
TRBJ1-1 | - | TRBV11-2 | - | CASSFAVGLFTEAFF | TGTGCCAGCAGCTTTGCTGTGGGACTCTTCACTGAAGCTTTCTTT
TRBJ2-7 | few | TRBV6-5 | - | CASSYGEGAYEQYF | TGTGCCAGCAGTTACGGGGAGGGGGCCTACGAGCAGTACTTC
TRBJ1-1 | - | TRBV30 | - | CAWSVRKNTEAFF | TGTGCCTGGAGTGTGAGAAAAAACACTGAAGCTTTCTTT
TRBJ2-3 | - | TRBV28 | - | CASRSLGGEVDTQYF | TGTGCCAGCAGATCCCTCGGGGGCGAAGTGGATACGCAGTATTTT
TRBJ2-3 | - | TRBV5-4 | TRBD2 | CASDVGQGGSTDTQYF | TGTGCCAGCGACGTGGGGCAGGGAGGGAGCACAGATACGCAGTATTTT
TRBJ2-1 | - | TRBV11-2 | - | CASSLPSRHNEQFF | TGTGCCAGCAGCCTACCTAGCCGTCACAATGAGCAGTTCTTC
TRBJ2-1 | - | TRBV29-1 | TRBD2 | CSAHTGGPFYNEQFF | TGCAGCGCACACACGGGGGGGCCCTTCTACAATGAGCAGTTCTTC
TRBJ1-1 | - | TRBV7-9 | - | CASSLYEGAVTEAFF | TGTGCCAGCAGCTTATACGAGGGTGCAGTTACTGAAGCTTTCTTT
TRBJ2-5 | - | TRBV9 | - | CASSTSSEKTQYF | TGTGCCAGCAGCACATCTAGCGAGAAGACCCAGTACTTC
TRBJ1-5 | - | TRBV28 | - | CASRGPAGINQPQHF | TGTGCCAGCAGGGGTCCGGCGGGGATCAATCAGCCCCAGCATTTT
TRBJ2-3 | - | TRBV4-1 | TRBD2 | CASSLTSGGADTQYF | TGCGCCAGCAGCCTCACTAGCGGGGGGGCAGATACGCAGTATTTT
TRBJ1-2 | - | TRBV29-1 | - | CSVGHPEGYTF | TGCAGCGTTGGACACCCTGAAGGCTACACCTTC
TRBJ1-5 | - | TRBV21-1 | - | CASSPALARPQHF | TGTGCCAGCAGCCCCGCCTTGGCCCGTCCCCAGCATTTT
TRBJ1-6 | few | TRBV4-1 | TRBD1 | CASSQGGQGGSPLHF | TGCGCCAGCAGCCAGGGAGGACAGGGAGGCTCACCCCTCCACTTT
TRBJ1-1 | - | TRBV29-1 | - | CSVGGEAFF | TGCAGCGTCGGGGGCGAAGCTTTCTTT